These T cell receptor beta chains were read from a single sample in a study of radiotherapy plus CTLA-4 blockade in lung cancer. The assay was immunoSEQ multiplex PCR, and TCRdb's table has in-frame clones only and misses some. The sample includes approximately 85,000 clones, under 85% of them seen just once. The material sequenced was peripheral blood, taken from a patient treated with radiotherapy plus ipilimumab. These receptors all come from a human donor with non-small cell lung cancer that progressed on radiotherapy plus ipilimumab. Each CDR3 is given with its conserved first and last residue. The D gene is left open where the match is weak. Expanded clones are given a class, and other clones once, few, many or no size at all.

d_gene: .
v_gene: TRBV10-3
j_gene: TRBJ2-1
abundance: .
CDR3nt: TGTGCCATCACTGACCGTGGGATAGGACGGGGGAAGGACGACAATGAGCAGTTCTTC
CDR3aa: CAITDRGIGRGKDDNEQFF

d_gene: .
v_gene: TRBV30
j_gene: TRBJ1-6
abundance: once
CDR3nt: TGTGCCTGGAAAGGTGGGAGCTATAATTCACCCCTCCACTTT
CDR3aa: CAWKGGSYNSPLHF

d_gene: .
v_gene: TRBV6-5
j_gene: TRBJ1-2
abundance: .
CDR3nt: TGTGCCAGCAGTTACGGTCCCCCGGTGGGTGGCTACACCTTC
CDR3aa: CASSYGPPVGGYTF

d_gene: .
v_gene: TRBV2
j_gene: TRBJ2-7
abundance: .
CDR3nt: TGTGCCAGCAGTGAAAACGACTTTACGTACTTC
CDR3aa: CASSENDFTYF

d_gene: .
v_gene: TRBV18
j_gene: TRBJ2-7
abundance: .
CDR3nt: TGTGCCAGCTCACCAGACAATAACCCCTACGAGCAGTACTTC
CDR3aa: CASSPDNNPYEQYF

d_gene: .
v_gene: TRBV30
j_gene: TRBJ2-7
abundance: .
CDR3nt: TGTGCCTGGAACGTGGCTCGCGGCCCCTACGAGCAGTACTTC
CDR3aa: CAWNVARGPYEQYF

d_gene: TRBD2
v_gene: TRBV9
j_gene: TRBJ2-6
abundance: once
CDR3nt: TGTGCCAGCAGCGTAGTTGCTAGCGGGGGGGCTGGGGCCAACGTCCTGACTTTC
CDR3aa: CASSVVASGGAGANVLTF

d_gene: .
v_gene: TRBV2
j_gene: TRBJ1-5
abundance: .
CDR3nt: TGTGCCAGTACTGCGGGGGGGGTGGCTCAGCCCCAGCATTTT
CDR3aa: CASTAGGVAQPQHF

d_gene: TRBD2
v_gene: TRBV5-1
j_gene: TRBJ2-3
abundance: .
CDR3nt: TGCGCCAGCAGCTTGACGGGACTAGCGGGCACAGATACGCAGTATTTT
CDR3aa: CASSLTGLAGTDTQYF

d_gene: TRBD1
v_gene: TRBV7-2
j_gene: TRBJ2-5
abundance: few
CDR3nt: TGTGCCAGCAGCCGCCAGGACAGGGGGCGTCAAGAGACCCAGTACTTC
CDR3aa: CASSRQDRGRQETQYF

d_gene: TRBD2
v_gene: TRBV7-2
j_gene: TRBJ2-7
abundance: .
CDR3nt: TGTGCCAGCAGCCCCGTGGGGGGGGGCTCCTACGAGCAGTACTTC
CDR3aa: CASSPVGGGSYEQYF

d_gene: .
v_gene: TRBV2
j_gene: TRBJ2-2
abundance: .
CDR3nt: TGTGCCAGCAGGGTTCAAGACACCGGGGAGCTGTTTTTT
CDR3aa: CASRVQDTGELFF

d_gene: .
v_gene: TRBV19
j_gene: TRBJ1-4
abundance: .
CDR3nt: TGTGCCAGTATGCGATGGGGGGAAAAACTGTTTTTT
CDR3aa: CASMRWGEKLFF

d_gene: TRBD2
v_gene: TRBV5-1
j_gene: TRBJ2-3
abundance: .
CDR3nt: TGCGCCAGCAGCTTGGCACTAGCGGGAGTGTCCTCAGATACGCAGTATTTT
CDR3aa: CASSLALAGVSSDTQYF

d_gene: .
v_gene: TRBV29-1
j_gene: TRBJ1-1
abundance: .
CDR3nt: TGCAGCGTTCAGGGACCTGAAGCTTTCTTT
CDR3aa: CSVQGPEAFF

d_gene: .
v_gene: TRBV7-2
j_gene: TRBJ1-6
abundance: .
CDR3nt: TGTGCCAGCAGCCCTCCTACAGGTTATGGTTCACCCCTCCACTTT
CDR3aa: CASSPPTGYGSPLHF

d_gene: TRBD1
v_gene: TRBV7-2
j_gene: TRBJ2-5
abundance: once
CDR3nt: TGTGCCAGCATTCGACAGGGAAACACGCAAGAGACCCAGTACTTC
CDR3aa: CASIRQGNTQETQYF

d_gene: TRBD1
v_gene: TRBV9
j_gene: TRBJ2-7
abundance: .
CDR3nt: TGTGCCAGCAGCGCCGGGACAGGCCCCGGCTACGAGCAGTACTTC
CDR3aa: CASSAGTGPGYEQYF

d_gene: TRBD1
v_gene: TRBV28
j_gene: TRBJ2-4
abundance: .
CDR3nt: TGTGCCAGCAGTGTGGCGGGACAGGGAAAGGGGAACATTCAGTACTTC
CDR3aa: CASSVAGQGKGNIQYF

d_gene: .
v_gene: TRBV4-3
j_gene: TRBJ2-7
abundance: .
CDR3nt: TGCGCCAGCAGCCCGAGGGATGGGGGGCCAGACGAGCAGTACTTC
CDR3aa: CASSPRDGGPDEQYF

d_gene: .
v_gene: TRBV11-1
j_gene: TRBJ2-2
abundance: few
CDR3nt: TGTGCCAGCAGCTTTTATTCGAACACCGGGGAGCTGTTTTTT
CDR3aa: CASSFYSNTGELFF

d_gene: TRBD2
v_gene: TRBV7-8
j_gene: TRBJ2-3
abundance: .
CDR3nt: TGTGCCAGCAGCTCAGCGGGGAGCCTCACAGATACGCAGTATTTT
CDR3aa: CASSSAGSLTDTQYF

d_gene: TRBD2
v_gene: TRBV5-1
j_gene: TRBJ2-1
abundance: .
CDR3nt: TGCGCCAGCAGCTTGGCCCCGGCGGGAGGGCGCTATGAGCAGTTCTTC
CDR3aa: CASSLAPAGGRYEQFF

d_gene: .
v_gene: TRBV7-8
j_gene: TRBJ2-7
abundance: .
CDR3nt: TGTGCCAGCAGCTTAGTTGGGTCACAGGGCTACGAGCAGTACTTC
CDR3aa: CASSLVGSQGYEQYF

d_gene: .
v_gene: TRBV7-9
j_gene: TRBJ1-2
abundance: .
CDR3nt: TGTGCCAGCAGCCTAGAGGCAGGGCCTAACTATGGCTACACCTTC
CDR3aa: CASSLEAGPNYGYTF

d_gene: TRBD2
v_gene: TRBV10-3
j_gene: TRBJ2-7
abundance: .
CDR3nt: TGTGCCATCAGTGCCCTAGCGGGAAACTACGAGCAGTACTTC
CDR3aa: CAISALAGNYEQYF

d_gene: TRBD1
v_gene: TRBV18
j_gene: TRBJ1-1
abundance: .
CDR3nt: TGTGCCAGCTCACCCCTGGGGCAGGGGGCCCCGAACACTGAAGCTTTCTTT
CDR3aa: CASSPLGQGAPNTEAFF

d_gene: TRBD2
v_gene: TRBV5-6
j_gene: TRBJ2-7
abundance: .
CDR3nt: TGTGCCAGCAGCTTGTGGCTAGCGGGGGGACAGTACTTC
CDR3aa: CASSLWLAGGQYF

d_gene: .
v_gene: TRBV18
j_gene: TRBJ1-2
abundance: once
CDR3nt: TGTGCCAGCTCACCACCAGGGGCAGGGGCTAACTATGGCTACACCTTC
CDR3aa: CASSPPGAGANYGYTF

d_gene: .
v_gene: TRBV4-3
j_gene: TRBJ1-5
abundance: .
CDR3nt: TGCGCCAGCAGCCAAGATAGTCCCCAGACAGTATCAAATCAGCCCCAGCATTTT
CDR3aa: CASSQDSPQTVSNQPQHF

d_gene: .
v_gene: TRBV19
j_gene: TRBJ1-1
abundance: once
CDR3nt: TGTGCCAGTAGTGAACAGGGGAACACTGAAGCTTTCTTT
CDR3aa: CASSEQGNTEAFF

d_gene: TRBD2
v_gene: TRBV4-1
j_gene: TRBJ2-7
abundance: .
CDR3nt: TGCGCCAGCAGCCAAGATCCGCTAGCGGGGTACGAGCAGTACTTC
CDR3aa: CASSQDPLAGYEQYF

d_gene: .
v_gene: TRBV2
j_gene: TRBJ1-1
abundance: .
CDR3nt: TGTGCCAGCATTTTAGGGTCCACTGAAGCTTTCTTT
CDR3aa: CASILGSTEAFF

d_gene: TRBD1
v_gene: TRBV11-2
j_gene: TRBJ2-5
abundance: .
CDR3nt: TGTGCCAGCAGCCACCTCCGGGACAGGGGCTGGGAGACCCAGTACTTC
CDR3aa: CASSHLRDRGWETQYF

d_gene: .
v_gene: TRBV6-5
j_gene: TRBJ2-7
abundance: .
CDR3nt: TGTGCCGGACCGGGCCGGAAGGGTGGGGGGCAGTACTTC
CDR3aa: CAGPGRKGGGQYF

d_gene: .
v_gene: TRBV27
j_gene: TRBJ1-3
abundance: .
CDR3nt: TGTGCCAGCAGCGCCCGACGAACCCCACCTGGAAACACCATATATTTT
CDR3aa: CASSARRTPPGNTIYF

d_gene: .
v_gene: TRBV15
j_gene: TRBJ1-2
abundance: .
CDR3nt: TGTGCCACCAGCAGTTACGGGGGTGGCTACACCTTC
CDR3aa: CATSSYGGGYTF

d_gene: TRBD1
v_gene: TRBV7-9
j_gene: TRBJ2-5
abundance: .
CDR3nt: TGTGCCAGCAGCTTGCAGGGGGCCGACCAAGAGACCCAGTACTTC
CDR3aa: CASSLQGADQETQYF

d_gene: .
v_gene: TRBV19
j_gene: TRBJ1-2
abundance: .
CDR3nt: TGTGCCAGTAGTATTCAGCGGCCAGTGAACTATGGCTACACCTTC
CDR3aa: CASSIQRPVNYGYTF

d_gene: .
v_gene: TRBV4-2
j_gene: TRBJ2-1
abundance: once
CDR3nt: TGTGCCAGCAGCCAAGGGCAGGGGAATGTAAATGAGCAGTTCTTC
CDR3aa: CASSQGQGNVNEQFF

d_gene: TRBD1
v_gene: TRBV7-9
j_gene: TRBJ2-3
abundance: .
CDR3nt: TGTGCCAGCAGCCCTCAGGGACAGGGGGCTTCCACAGATACGCAGTATTTT
CDR3aa: CASSPQGQGASTDTQYF

d_gene: TRBD2
v_gene: TRBV30
j_gene: TRBJ2-7
abundance: once
CDR3nt: TGTGCCTGCAACCGGGGAGGGAGAGGGTACGAGCAGTACTTC
CDR3aa: CACNRGGRGYEQYF

d_gene: .
v_gene: TRBV4-3
j_gene: TRBJ2-3
abundance: .
CDR3nt: TGCGCCAGCAGCCACGCGGCCGGGGGCCAGGGCACAGATACGCAGTATTTT
CDR3aa: CASSHAAGGQGTDTQYF

d_gene: .
v_gene: TRBV9
j_gene: TRBJ1-1
abundance: few
CDR3nt: TGTGCCAGCAGCGTAGACAGCCGCACTGAAGCTTTCTTT
CDR3aa: CASSVDSRTEAFF

d_gene: .
v_gene: TRBV27
j_gene: TRBJ2-1
abundance: .
CDR3nt: TGTGCCAGCAGTCGAGGCGGTTTCCCGTTCTTC
CDR3aa: CASSRGGFPFF

d_gene: TRBD2
v_gene: TRBV30
j_gene: TRBJ2-2
abundance: .
CDR3nt: TGTGCCTGGAGACTAGCGGGGGCGAACACCGGGGAGCTGTTTTTT
CDR3aa: CAWRLAGANTGELFF

d_gene: TRBD1
v_gene: TRBV9
j_gene: TRBJ1-3
abundance: .
CDR3nt: TGTGCCAGCAGCGTCGCGACAGGGTCTGGAAACACCATATATTTT
CDR3aa: CASSVATGSGNTIYF

d_gene: TRBD1
v_gene: TRBV11-3
j_gene: TRBJ2-7
abundance: .
CDR3nt: TGTGCCAGCAGCCACAGGGGGAGCTCCTACGAGCAGTACTTC
CDR3aa: CASSHRGSSYEQYF

d_gene: .
v_gene: TRBV9
j_gene: TRBJ2-1
abundance: few
CDR3nt: TGTGCCAGCAGCGTGGAACTAGGGTCTTACAATGAGCAGTTCTTC
CDR3aa: CASSVELGSYNEQFF

d_gene: .
v_gene: TRBV7-2
j_gene: TRBJ2-7
abundance: few
CDR3nt: TGTGCCAGCAGCCGGTCCTACGAGCAGTACTTC
CDR3aa: CASSRSYEQYF

d_gene: TRBD1
v_gene: TRBV19
j_gene: TRBJ1-1
abundance: .
CDR3nt: TGTGCCAGTAGTATATCCGACAGGGGACTACAATTGAATAAGGCTTTCTTT
CDR3aa: CASSISDRGLQLNKAFF